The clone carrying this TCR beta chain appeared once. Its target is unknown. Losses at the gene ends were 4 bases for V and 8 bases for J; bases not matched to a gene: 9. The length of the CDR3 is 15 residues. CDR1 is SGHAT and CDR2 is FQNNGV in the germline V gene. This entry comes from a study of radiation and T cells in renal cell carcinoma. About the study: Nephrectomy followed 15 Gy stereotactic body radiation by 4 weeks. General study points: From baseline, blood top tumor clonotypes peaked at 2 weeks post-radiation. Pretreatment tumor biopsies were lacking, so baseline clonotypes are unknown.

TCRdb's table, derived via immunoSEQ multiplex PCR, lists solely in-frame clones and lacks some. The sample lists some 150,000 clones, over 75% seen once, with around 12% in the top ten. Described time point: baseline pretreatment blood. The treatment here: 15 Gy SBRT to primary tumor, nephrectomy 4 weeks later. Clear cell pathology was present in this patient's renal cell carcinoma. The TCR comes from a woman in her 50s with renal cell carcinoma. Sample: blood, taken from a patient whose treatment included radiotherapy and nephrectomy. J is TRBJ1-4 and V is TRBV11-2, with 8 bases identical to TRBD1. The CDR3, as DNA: TGTGCCAGCAGCTCGACAGGGACAGGTTTGGAAAAACTGTTTTTT. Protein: CASSSTGTGLEKLFF.